The 29 T cell receptor beta chains below come from one sample, sequenced in a study of blood T cells in healthy people across ages. Together with a sample-barcoded 5' primer, a J-beta primer mix was included in a second PCR lasting about 6 to 12 cycles. TCRdb redid the calling of the 5' RACE reads with MiXCR, one entry per CDR3 protein. The sample includes hundreds of thousands of distinct CDR3 sequences, approximately 30% of them seen just once. Material: blood. The source is a woman at least 80 years old in good health.

This clonotype was seen only a few times. This chain connects TRBV4-2 to TRBJ1-6; D not certain. Germline-derived CDR1 and CDR2 are LGHNA and YNFKEQ. The CDR3 runs 13 residues. V was cut by 3 bases and J by 9 bases, with 9 bases left in between. The DNA of the CDR3 is TGTGCCAGCAGCCACCCAAACGGTTCACCCCTCCACTTT. Translated: CASSHPNGSPLHF.

This clonotype was counted many times. J is TRBJ2-3 and V is TRBV15, with TRBD2 matching over 9 bases. Germline V gives CDR1 LNHNV, CDR2 YYDKDF (reference sequence). V lost 0 bases and J lost 0; bases outside the gene matches: 10. The CDR3 runs 19 residues. CDR3 amino acids: CATSRDRGRGGPSTDTQYF. In DNA form, the CDR3 reads TGTGCCACCAGCAGAGACCGGGGGCGGGGGGGCCCCAGCACAGATACGCAGTATTTT.

This clonotype was picked up many times. The gene calls are TRBV6-1 and TRBJ2-5; 9 bases fit TRBD1. CDR3 length equals 14 residues. Germline CDR1 MNHNS, CDR2 SASEGT. The trim removed 6 bases at V and 5 bases at J, leaving 7 bases unmatched. The CDR3: CASRRQGGDETQYF. The CDR3, as DNA: TGTGCCAGCAGAAGACAGGGGGGTGATGAGACCCAGTACTTC.

The rearrangement uses TRBV30 and TRBJ2-1, with TRBD2 matching 7 bases. The CDR3 has 15 residues. Per the germline V gene, CDR1 is GTSNPN and CDR2 is SVGIG (reference sequence). The J segment lost 0 bases and the V segment lost 3 bases, leaving 5 bases of the junction unmatched. The DNA for the CDR3 is TGTGCCTGGAGCCGTGGGGGGGTCTCCTACAATGAGCAGTTCTTC. Translation gives CAWSRGGVSYNEQFF. The whole variable domain, filled in from reference TRBV30 and TRBJ2-1, reads SQTIHQWPATLVQPVGSPLSLECTVEGTSNPNLYWYRQAAGRGLQLLFYSVGIGQISSEVPQNLSASRPQDRQFILSSKKLLLSDSGFYLCAWSRGGVSYNEQFFGPGTRLTVL.

As regards this clonotype: Possible read error: a much larger clone is one base away. The V and J genes are TRBV5-1 and TRBJ1-2; 8 positions match TRBD1. CDR1 is SGHRS and CDR2 is YFSETQ in the germline V gene. This CDR3 has 16 amino acids. CDR3 nucleotides: TGCGCCAGCAGCCCTTTCCGGACAGGGATTAACCATGGCTACACCTTC. Translated, it gives CASSPFRTGINHGYTF.

For this clonotype: One junction end disagrees with the germline gene, perhaps due to a read error. The chain links TRBV20-1 to TRBJ2-6; the D call may be TRBD1 or TRBD2 (5 bases each). This CDR3 comprises 16 residues. CDR1 is DFQATT and CDR2 is SNEGSKA in the germline V gene (reference sequence). DNA for the CDR3: TGCAGTGCCCCGAGCGGATGGGGAACTGGGGCCAGCGTCCTGACTTTC. It encodes CSAPSGWGTGASVLTF.

The chain links TRBV7-9 to TRBJ1-1; weak D call: TRBD1 (5 bases). V was trimmed by 5 bases and J by 4 bases, leaving 14 bases between them. Germline CDR1 reads SEHNR; CDR2 reads FQNEAQ (reference sequence). CDR3 length equals 14 residues. The CDR3 DNA reads TGTGCCAGCAGCCCCCTAATGGGGCCCACTGAAGCTTTCTTT. Translated: CASSPLMGPTEAFF. Looking up the rest from reference TRBV7-9 and TRBJ1-1 gives the full variable domain: DTGVSQNPRHKITKRGQNVTFRCDPISEHNRLYWYRQTLGQGPEFLTYFQNEAQLEKSRLLSDRFSAERPKGSFSTLEIQRTEQGDSAMYLCASSPLMGPTEAFFGQGTRLTVV.

The rearrangement uses TRBV20-1 and TRBJ1-5; D call uncertain. V was shortened by 0 bases and J by 1 base, with 13 bases between the two germline ends. Per the germline V gene, CDR1 is DFQATT and CDR2 is SNEGSKA (reference sequence). CDR3 length: 16 residues. CDR3 bases: TGCAGTGCTAGAGATCAGCGGCAGTTCAGCAATCAGCCCCAGCATTTT. Translation: CSARDQRQFSNQPQHF.

This clonotype was counted only a few times. The chain joins TRBV18 to TRBJ1-5; 9 bases are shared with TRBD1. Losses at the gene ends were 3 bases for V and 0 bases for J; bases not matched to a gene: 6. The CDR3 is 17 residues long. Germline V CDR1 and CDR2: KGHSH, LQKENI. The CDR3 region is CASSPQRTGDSNQPQHF. DNA for the CDR3: TGTGCCAGCTCACCTCAACGGACAGGGGATAGCAATCAGCCCCAGCATTTT.

This clonotype was counted only a few times. The chain has TRBV28 and TRBJ1-5; 9 bases line up with TRBD1. CDR1 and CDR2 from the germline V gene are MDHEN and SYDVKM. V lost 5 bases and J lost 2; bases outside the gene matches: 4. The CDR3 contains 15 residues. The CDR3 DNA follows: TGTGCCAGCAGTACAGGGGGCGCCGGCAATCAGCCCCAGCATTTT. As protein: CASSTGGAGNQPQHF.

This clonotype was observed at least ten times. The DNA for the CDR3 is TGTGCCAGCTCACCGGCACAGAATGTGCAGACCCAGTACTTC. Its translation is CASSPAQNVQTQYF. The chain recombines TRBV18 with TRBJ2-5; the D is unclear. The CDR3 runs 14 residues. With 3 bases removed from V and 6 bases from J, the gap between germline ends came to 14 bases. The germline gives CDR1 KGHSH, CDR2 LQKENI. Complete variable domain (other parts from reference TRBV18 and TRBJ2-5): NAGVMQNPRHLVRRRGQEARLRCSPMKGHSHVYWYRQLPEEGLKFMVYLQKENIIDESGMPKERFSAEFPKEGPSILRIQQVVRGDSAAYFCASSPAQNVQTQYFGPGTRLLVL.

This clonotype was detected a few times. The rearrangement joins TRBV30 to TRBJ1-5; D not certain. The length of the CDR3 is 15 residues. In germline, CDR1 is GTSNPN, CDR2 SVGIG (reference sequence). The V and J ends lost 3 bases and 0 bases respectively, with 12 bases between them. CDR3 residues: CAWRPRTPSNQPQHF. CDR3 DNA: TGTGCCTGGAGGCCCCGAACACCTAGCAATCAGCCCCAGCATTTT.

There are a few counts of this clonotype. The chain is built from TRBV21-1 and TRBJ1-5. TRBV21-1 is tagged as a pseudogene. The CDR3 is made up of 16 amino acids. The CDR3, as DNA: TGTGCCAGCAGCAAAGTTCTGAAGAGCATTAATCAGCCCCAGCATTTT. Protein sequence: CASSKVLKSINQPQHF.

This clonotype has just a few counts. CDR3 region: CASSRGITEKLFF. Here the CDR3 DNA reads TGTGCCAGCTCAAGAGGGATCACGGAAAAACTGTTTTTT. The chain uses TRBV18 and TRBJ1-4, with D uncertain. The germline CDR1 and CDR2 sequences are KGHSH and LQKENI. V dropped 5 bases and J dropped 8 bases, with 12 bases sitting between them. The CDR3 spans 13 residues.

Written as DNA, the CDR3 is TGTGCCAGCGGACAGAGTATTCTCACTGAAGCTTTCTTT. It yields the protein CASGQSILTEAFF. This chain joins TRBV12-3 or TRBV12-4 and TRBJ1-1; a weak D match, TRBD1 (6 bases). The V end lost 8 bases, the J end lost 4 bases, and 14 bases lay between the germline ends. This CDR3 spans 13 amino acids.

Ten or more counts support this clonotype. DNA of the CDR3: TGTGCCAGCAGGAGGACAGGGGGCGATGAGCAGTTCTTC. It translates to CASRRTGGDEQFF. This chain joins TRBV28 and TRBJ2-1, with TRBD1 identical over 11 bases. From germline, CDR1 is MDHEN and CDR2 SYDVKM. CDR3 length: 13 amino acids. Trimming cost V 6 bases and J 8 bases; bases outside gene matches: 3.

There are many counts of this clonotype. The chain couples TRBV19 to TRBJ1-1; D is uncertain. Germline V gene sequence: CDR1 LNHDA, CDR2 SQIVND (reference sequence). This CDR3 is built from 15 residues. Trimming took 8 bases from V and 4 from J, leaving 20 bases between them. DNA of the CDR3: TGTGCCAGTCTGAACGAGGGTATCGGGCTCACTGAAGCTTTCTTT. This sequence encodes CASLNEGIGLTEAFF.

To note about this clonotype: With a much larger clone just one base away, this may be a read error. This chain links TRBV3-1 with TRBJ2-4, with D possibly being TRBD2 (7 bases). Germline lookup yields CDR1 LGHDT and CDR2 YNNKEL (reference sequence). V lost 0 bases to trimming and J lost 13 bases, with 25 bases between them. The CDR3 runs to 17 residues. CDR3 protein: CASSQDGLVGGPREQYF. The CDR3 DNA reads as TGTGCCAGCAGCCAAGATGGGCTAGTGGGGGGGCCGAGGGAGCAGTACTTC.

On this clonotype: Possible read error: a much larger clone is one base away. This chain links TRBV20-1 with TRBJ1-4; D is perhaps TRBD1 (5 bases). This CDR3 comprises 12 residues. Per the germline V gene, CDR1 is DFQATT and CDR2 is SNEGSKA (reference sequence). The ends were cut back, 5 bases at V and 4 bases at J, with 8 bases in the middle. CDR3 DNA sequence: TGCAGTGCTTGGGGCAGTAATGAAAAACTGTTTTTT. Translated: CSAWGSNEKLFF.

This clonotype was observed a handful of times. J is TRBJ2-2 and V is TRBV14, with 7 bases aligning to TRBD2. Germline lookup yields CDR1 SGHDN and CDR2 FVKESK. J lost 5 bases, V lost 4 bases, and 16 bases had no gene match. CDR3 length equals 18 residues. The CDR3: CASSPGLVGRFKTGELFF. The CDR3 region has the DNA TGTGCCAGCAGCCCCGGACTAGTTGGTCGATTCAAGACCGGGGAGCTGTTTTTT.

CDR3 region: CASSLVAGGRYNERFF. The CDR3 coding sequence is TGTGCCAGCAGCCTCGTGGCAGGGGGAAGGTACAATGAGAGGTTCTTC. The V call is TRBV7-2, the J call TRBJ2-1; TRBD1 matches at 7 bases. J lost 15 bases, V lost 5 bases, and 22 bases had no gene match. The CDR3 sequence is 16 residues long. Germline V lookup: CDR1 SGHTA, CDR2 FQGNSA.

J is TRBJ2-1 and V is TRBV6-4; possibly TRBD2 for D (5 bases). Trimming removed 4 bases at V and 7 bases at J, with 14 bases between. Germline CDR1 MRHNA, CDR2 SNTAGT. The CDR3 is made up of 14 amino acids. CDR3 sequence (DNA): TGTGCCAGCAGTGCCGGGGATAGCGCGAATGAGCAGTTCTTC. It translates to CASSAGDSANEQFF.

The gene calls are TRBV5-1 and TRBJ1-2, with a possible D match to TRBD1 (6 bases). V was cut by 4 bases and J by 4 bases, with 11 bases left in between. CDR1 is SGHRS and CDR2 is YFSETQ in the germline V gene. There are 13 residues in the CDR3. The CDR3 coding sequence is TGCGCCAGCAGCCCGGGACACACCTATGGCTACACCTTC. Residues: CASSPGHTYGYTF.

The chain employs TRBV20-1 and TRBJ2-3; D possibly corresponds to TRBD1 (6 bases). The germline CDR1 and CDR2 sequences are DFQATT and SNEGSKA (reference sequence). Trimming took off 7 bases at V and 4 bases at J, with 15 bases between the two ends. This CDR3 is built from 13 residues. The CDR3 sequence: CSVALTGSDTQYF. CDR3 nucleotide sequence: TGCAGTGTCGCGCTTACAGGGTCAGATACGCAGTATTTT.

A remark on this clonotype: A much bigger clone sits one base away, suggesting this may be a read error. The chain links TRBV4-2 to TRBJ2-5; 9 bases fit TRBD1. CDR1 is LGHNA and CDR2 is YNFKEQ in the germline V gene. Trimming at V came to 7 bases and at J to 11 bases, leaving 23 bases not matched to a gene. The length of the CDR3 is 17 residues. The CDR3 DNA is TGTGCCAGCAACCGTCTATCCCGCGGGACAGGGAACAATGAGCAGTACTTC. It translates to CASNRLSRGTGNNEQYF.

The table lists this clonotype with a few counts. The CDR3 loop is CASISSMGEQYF. The CDR3 region has the DNA TGTGCCAGCATCTCGAGCATGGGCGAGCAGTACTTC. The genes are TRBV6-1 and TRBJ2-7; D gene unclear. Trimming took off 7 bases at V and 6 bases at J, with 13 bases between the two ends. CDR1 MNHNS and CDR2 SASEGT come from the germline V gene. This CDR3 spans 12 amino acids.

Remarks on this clonotype: A read error may explain this, as a much larger clone is one base away. This chain joins TRBV6-5 and TRBJ1-2; possibly TRBD1 for D (5 bases). The length of the CDR3 is 12 residues. With 6 bases removed from V and 6 bases from J, the gap between germline ends came to 11 bases. In germline, CDR1 is MNHEY, CDR2 SVGAGI. CDR3: CASRGDDHGYTF. CDR3 nucleotide sequence: TGTGCCAGCAGGGGGGACGACCATGGCTACACCTTC.

At least ten counts were recorded for this clonotype. V usage is TRBV4-1 and J usage is TRBJ2-1, with 10 bases aligning to TRBD2. Looked up from germline, CDR1 is MGHRA and CDR2 is YSYEKL. The CDR3 consists of 16 residues. V lost 1 base to trimming and J lost 7 bases; unmatched junction nucleotides: 7. The CDR3 bases are TGCGCCAGCAGCCAAGTAAAACTAGCGGGGTCGAATGAGCAGTTCTTC. It yields the protein CASSQVKLAGSNEQFF.

On this clonotype itself: A much larger clone is a single base away; this may be a read error. The rearrangement joins TRBV9 to TRBJ2-1; D remains ambiguous. Trimming stripped 4 bases from V and 2 bases from J, with 13 bases between. Germline V gene data show CDR1 as SGDLS and CDR2 as YYNGEE. This CDR3 has 15 residues. CDR3 sequence reads: CASSPPTSPYNEQFF. CDR3 nucleotide sequence: TGTGCCAGCAGCCCTCCCACGAGCCCCTACAATGAGCAGTTCTTC.